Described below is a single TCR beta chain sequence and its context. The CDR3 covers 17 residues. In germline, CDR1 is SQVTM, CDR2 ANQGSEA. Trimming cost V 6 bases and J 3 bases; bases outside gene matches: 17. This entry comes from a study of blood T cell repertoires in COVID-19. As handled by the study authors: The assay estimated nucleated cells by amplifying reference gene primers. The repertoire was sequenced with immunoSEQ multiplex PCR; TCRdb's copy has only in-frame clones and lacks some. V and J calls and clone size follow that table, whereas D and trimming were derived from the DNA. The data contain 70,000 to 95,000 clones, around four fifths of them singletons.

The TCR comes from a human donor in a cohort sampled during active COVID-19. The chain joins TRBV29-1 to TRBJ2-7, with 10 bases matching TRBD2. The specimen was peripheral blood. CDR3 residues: CSVEPLHLLAGRYEQYF. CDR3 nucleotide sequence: TGCAGCGTCGAACCCCTTCACTTACTAGCGGGGCGCTACGAGCAGTACTTC.